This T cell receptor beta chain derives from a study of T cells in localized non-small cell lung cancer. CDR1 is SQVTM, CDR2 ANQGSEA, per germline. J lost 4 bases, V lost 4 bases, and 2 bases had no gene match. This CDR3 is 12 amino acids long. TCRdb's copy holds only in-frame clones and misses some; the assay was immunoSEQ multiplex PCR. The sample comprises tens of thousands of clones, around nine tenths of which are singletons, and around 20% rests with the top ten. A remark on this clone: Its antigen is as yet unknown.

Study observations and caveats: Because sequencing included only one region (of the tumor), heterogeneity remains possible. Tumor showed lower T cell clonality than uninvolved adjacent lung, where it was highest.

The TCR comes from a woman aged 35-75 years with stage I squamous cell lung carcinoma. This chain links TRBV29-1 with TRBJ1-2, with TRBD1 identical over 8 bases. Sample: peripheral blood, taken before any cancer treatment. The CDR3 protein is CSVGGQGYGYTF. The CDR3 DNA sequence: TGCAGCGTTGGAGGACAGGGCTATGGCTACACCTTC.